The 29 T cell receptor beta chains given below trace back to one sample, sequenced in a study of control samples from healthy donors and cancer patients. The data were produced by immunoSEQ multiplex PCR, yet TCRdb's version contains in-frame clones alone and is incomplete. The profile covers almost 85,000 clones, with around 94% appearing a single time and around 4.7% taken by the ten largest. The specimen sequenced was blood. Receptors were obtained from a woman aged 18-35 years in good health.

The chain links TRBV25-1 to TRBJ2-2; TRBD1 agrees at 9 bases. After removal of 4 bases from V and 4 bases from J, the junction contained 7 bases not matched to a gene. The CDR3 loop spans 16 amino acids. CDR1 and CDR2 from the germline V gene are MGHDK and SYGVNS. The CDR3 region is CASSGMDRGATGELFF. In DNA, the CDR3 is TGTGCCAGCAGTGGGATGGACAGGGGAGCCACCGGGGAGCTGTTTTTT.

This sequence joins TRBV2 and TRBJ1-2; tentatively, D is TRBD1 (6 bases). This CDR3 spans 15 amino acids. V was pared by 6 bases and J by 1 base, with 15 bases between. Germline values: CDR1 SNHLY, CDR2 FYNNEI. The DNA of the CDR3 is TGTGCCAGCAGGTCCCAGGGGATGCTTAACTATGGCTACACCTTC. Residues: CASRSQGMLNYGYTF.

J is TRBJ2-7 and V is TRBV27; tentative D call: TRBD2 (6 bases). Trimming shortened V by 8 bases and J by 6 bases, and 20 bases separated the two germline ends. The CDR3 extends over 14 amino acids. The germline CDR1 and CDR2 sequences are MNHEY and SMNVEV (reference sequence). The CDR3 nucleotides read TGTGCCAGCGGACCGGGACTGGACCTAGTCGAGCAGTACTTC. Encoded protein: CASGPGLDLVEQYF.

The chain employs TRBV11-1 and TRBJ2-3, with 10 bases identical to TRBD2. Germline CDR1 is SGHAT and CDR2 is FQDESV (reference sequence). The CDR3 is 15 amino acids. Trimming cost V 5 bases and J 6 bases; bases outside gene matches: 8. The CDR3 protein is CASSRAGGPSDTQYF. In DNA form, the CDR3 reads TGTGCCAGCAGCCGAGCGGGAGGGCCATCGGATACGCAGTATTTT. The complete variable domain, with remaining parts taken from reference TRBV11-1 and TRBJ2-3, reads EAEVAQSPRYKITEKSQAVAFWCDPISGHATLYWYRQILGQGPELLVQFQDESVVDDSQLPKDRFSAERLKGVDSTLKIQPAELGDSAMYLCASSRAGGPSDTQYFGPGTRLTVL.

This chain connects TRBV7-9 to TRBJ1-2, with D maybe TRBD1 (6 bases). Trimming removed 4 bases from V and 5 bases from J, with 20 bases in between. Germline lookup yields CDR1 SEHNR and CDR2 FQNEAQ (reference sequence). The CDR3 has 16 residues. CDR3 in amino acids: CASSSTSGTIVYGYTF. The CDR3, as DNA: TGTGCCAGCAGCTCGACCTCCGGGACAATTGTATATGGCTACACCTTC.

The chain has TRBV18 and TRBJ1-2; D remains unclear. In germline, CDR1 is KGHSH, CDR2 LQKENI. The CDR3 consists of 16 residues. Trimming removed 1 base at V and 3 bases at J, with 15 bases between. CDR3 coding DNA: TGTGCCAGCTCACCACGAGGGCCCCCCTACGACTATGGCTACACCTTC. This sequence encodes CASSPRGPPYDYGYTF.

The chain joins TRBV19 to TRBJ2-7; TRBD1 aligns across 10 bases. Germline V lookup: CDR1 LNHDA, CDR2 SQIVND (reference sequence). The CDR3 contains 20 residues. V lost 5 bases and J lost 2; bases outside the gene matches: 21. The DNA for the CDR3 is TGTGCCAGTAGTCTGTTGGTAGGGACAGGGGTTGTTATTACGACCTACGAGCAGTACTTC. It is translated as CASSLLVGTGVVITTYEQYF. The full variable domain, with the rest looked up from reference TRBV19 and TRBJ2-7, is DGGITQSPKYLFRKEGQNVTLSCEQNLNHDAMYWYRQDPGQGLRLIYYSQIVNDFQKGDIAEGYSVSREKKESFPLTVTSAQKNPTAFYLCASSLLVGTGVVITTYEQYFGPGTRLTVT.

The chain is built from TRBV6-1 and TRBJ2-1; 11 bases line up with TRBD1. Germline CDR1 reads MNHNS; CDR2 reads SASEGT. Trimming removed 2 bases from V and 9 bases from J; junction bases left unmatched: 6. This CDR3 is built from 15 residues. DNA for the CDR3: TGTGCCAGCAGTGAATCCGGGACAGGGGGAAGTGAGCAGTTCTTC. Its translation is CASSESGTGGSEQFF.

The V call is TRBV29-1, the J call TRBJ1-2; D perhaps matches TRBD1 (6 bases). The germline V gene encodes CDR1 SQVTM and CDR2 ANQGSEA. Trimming removed 5 bases from V and 7 bases from J, with 14 bases in between. The CDR3 loop spans 12 amino acids. This chain's CDR3 is CSVTPGDSGYTF. As DNA, the CDR3 is TGCAGCGTTACCCCAGGGGACTCTGGCTACACCTTC.

The chain links TRBV5-1 to TRBJ1-4; no clear D. The ends were cut back, 1 base at V and 9 bases at J, with 16 bases in the middle. The CDR3 is made up of 15 amino acids. Germline V gene sequence: CDR1 SGHRS, CDR2 YFSETQ. This chain's CDR3 is CASSLYPQVNQKLFF. CDR3 coding DNA: TGCGCCAGCAGCTTGTATCCCCAGGTCAATCAAAAACTGTTTTTT.

The chain is built from TRBV28 and TRBJ1-2; D possibly corresponds to TRBD1 (5 bases). From germline, CDR1 is MDHEN and CDR2 SYDVKM. The CDR3 is made up of 13 amino acids. The V end lost 8 bases, the J end lost 4 bases, and 14 bases lay between the germline ends. CDR3 loop: CASHQGLAYGYTF. The CDR3 DNA is TGTGCCAGCCATCAGGGCCTTGCCTATGGCTACACCTTC.

This sequence joins TRBV28 and TRBJ2-2; 14 bases agree with TRBD2. CDR1 is MDHEN, CDR2 SYDVKM, per germline. Losses at the gene ends were 7 bases for V and 1 base for J; bases not matched to a gene: 17. The CDR3 is 21 residues long. This chain's CDR3 is CASTRLRTSGRPRENTGELFF. The CDR3 DNA follows: TGTGCCAGCACCAGACTCCGGACTAGCGGGAGGCCCAGAGAGAACACCGGGGAGCTGTTTTTT.

The chain uses TRBV14 and TRBJ1-5; D uncertain. V lost 1 base and J 1 base, leaving 2 bases between the germline ends. Germline V gives CDR1 SGHDN, CDR2 FVKESK. CDR3 length: 13 residues. For the CDR3, the DNA is TGTGCCAGCAGCCAAGGGAGCAATCAGCCCCAGCATTTT. This translates into CASSQGSNQPQHF. The entire variable domain, with the rest obtained from reference TRBV14 and TRBJ1-5, is as follows: EAGVTQFPSHSVIEKGQTVTLRCDPISGHDNLYWYRRVMGKEIKFLLHFVKESKQDESGMPNNRFLAERTGGTYSTLKVQPAELEDSGVYFCASSQGSNQPQHFGDGTRLSIL.

This sequence joins TRBV23-1 and TRBJ2-4; the D gene is possibly TRBD1 (5 bases). TRBV23-1 is an open reading frame, and its role is uncertain. The CDR3 loop spans 17 amino acids. V shed 1 base and J shed 0 bases, with 13 bases lying between them. CDR3 nucleotide sequence: TGCGCCAGCAGTCAATACCAGGACACCCAAGCCAAAAACATTCAGTACTTC. Encoded protein: CASSQYQDTQAKNIQYF.

This chain joins TRBV5-8 and TRBJ1-1; D may be TRBD1 (5 bases). Trimming shortened V by 1 base and J by 0 bases, and 16 bases separated the two germline ends. The CDR3 is 17 amino acids. Germline V gene lookup returns CDR1 SGHTS and CDR2 YDEGEE. CDR3 protein: CASSLWRVDKLNTEAFF. CDR3 nucleotide sequence: TGTGCCAGCAGCTTGTGGAGAGTGGACAAATTGAACACTGAAGCTTTCTTT.

This sequence joins TRBV10-3 and TRBJ2-5; 8 bases map to TRBD2. The CDR3 is made up of 15 amino acids. V lost 1 base, J lost 5 bases, and 6 bases stayed unmatched. Germline CDR1 reads ENHRY; CDR2 reads SYGVKD. Written as DNA, the CDR3 is TGTGCCATCAGTGAGTTGGCGGGGGGCAGTGAGACCCAGTACTTC. It specifies CAISELAGGSETQYF.

This clone was seen more than once but under ten times. V gene TRBV27 combines with J gene TRBJ1-5; 9 nucleotides match TRBD1. Trimming at V came to 1 base and at J to 4 bases, leaving 8 bases not matched to a gene. Germline CDR1 is MNHEY and CDR2 is SMNVEV (reference sequence). This CDR3 region has 17 residues. The CDR3 bases are TGTGCCAGCAGTTTATTCGTGGGGACAGGGAAAAATCAGCCCCAGCATTTT. This codes for CASSLFVGTGKNQPQHF.

The chain has TRBV5-6 and TRBJ2-5, with D unresolved. With 1 base removed from V and 3 bases from J, the gap between germline ends came to 10 bases. The CDR3 runs to 14 residues. Germline V gives CDR1 SGHDT, CDR2 YYEEEE. The CDR3 DNA reads TGTGCCAGCAGCTTGCAAGTAACGGAAGAGACCCAGTACTTC. As protein: CASSLQVTEETQYF.

This chain connects TRBV28 to TRBJ2-3; D is perhaps TRBD2 (6 bases). V was shortened by 6 bases and J by 3 bases, with 19 bases between the two germline ends. The CDR3 is 16 residues long. Germline CDR1 reads MDHEN; CDR2 reads SYDVKM. The CDR3: CASRSWGVSRTDTQYF. The DNA of the CDR3 is TGTGCCAGCAGATCCTGGGGGGTCAGTAGGACAGATACGCAGTATTTT.

CDR3 bases: TGTGCCAGCAGGAGGGCGATCTCGACGGGGGGAAACCTAGCCAAAAACATTCAGTACTTC. Residues: CASRRAISTGGNLAKNIQYF. The V call is TRBV2, the J call TRBJ2-4; 7 positions agree with TRBD2. This CDR3 spans 20 amino acids. J lost 0 bases, V lost 6 bases, and 20 bases had no gene match. Germline CDR1 is SNHLY and CDR2 is FYNNEI.

The CDR3 loop is CASSPLVYGGYEQYF. Written as DNA, the CDR3 is TGTGCCAGCAGCCCCCTCGTCTACGGGGGATACGAGCAGTACTTC. The chain couples TRBV28 to TRBJ2-7; tentative D call: TRBD2 (6 bases). The CDR3 runs 15 residues. Trimming cost V 6 bases and J 4 bases, with 19 bases left between them. Germline V gene data show CDR1 as MDHEN and CDR2 as SYDVKM. Using reference TRBV28 and TRBJ2-7 for the parts outside the CDR3, the full variable domain is DVKVTQSSRYLVKRTGEKVFLECVQDMDHENMFWYRQDPGLGLRLIYFSYDVKMKEKGDIPEGYSVSREKKERFSLILESASTNQTSMYLCASSPLVYGGYEQYFGPGTRLTVT.

The CDR3 loop is CASSMGQGAVYEQYF. The CDR3 bases are TGTGCCAGCAGTATGGGACAGGGGGCCGTCTACGAGCAGTACTTC. This chain joins TRBV5-4 and TRBJ2-7; 12 bases agree with TRBD1. This CDR3 is built from 15 residues. V shed 5 bases, J shed 3 bases, and the junction held 6 bases outside the gene matches. Germline V lookup: CDR1 SGHNT, CDR2 YYREEE (reference sequence).

The chain couples TRBV25-1 to TRBJ2-7; 10 bases line up with TRBD1. Looked up from germline, CDR1 is MGHDK and CDR2 is SYGVNS. V lost 4 bases and J lost 6; bases outside the gene matches: 12. The CDR3 is made up of 16 amino acids. CDR3 sequence reads: CASSVYSGTGVSEQYF. The CDR3 DNA sequence: TGTGCCAGCAGTGTATATTCCGGGACAGGGGTTAGCGAGCAGTACTTC.

The chain links TRBV5-1 to TRBJ1-5; 8 positions match TRBD1. After removal of 4 bases from V and 6 bases from J, the junction contained 6 bases not matched to a gene. The germline CDR1 and CDR2 sequences are SGHRS and YFSETQ. This CDR3 contains 14 residues. DNA of the CDR3: TGCGCCAGCAGCACCGGGACAGGAGGTCAGCCCCAGCATTTT. This encodes CASSTGTGGQPQHF.

The V and J genes are TRBV6-2 or TRBV6-3 and TRBJ1-5; tentatively, D is TRBD1 (6 bases). The CDR3 is made up of 16 amino acids. The V gene lost 3 bases and the J gene lost 5 bases, with 17 bases spanning the gap. CDR1 and CDR2 from the germline V gene are MNHEY and SVGEGT. The CDR3, as DNA: TGTGCCAGCAGTTATGTCTCTTTTTCAGGGGATCAGCCCCAGCATTTT. Encoded protein: CASSYVSFSGDQPQHF.

The gene calls are TRBV28 and TRBJ1-3, with D possibly TRBD1 on 6 matching bases. The germline CDR1 and CDR2 sequences are MDHEN and SYDVKM. The CDR3 spans 15 residues. V gave up 10 bases and J gave up 3 bases, with 19 bases separating them. CDR3 protein: CATKQLRGVGNTIYF. As DNA, the CDR3 is TGTGCCACCAAACAACTGAGGGGGGTTGGAAACACCATATATTTT.

The V gene is TRBV12-3 or TRBV12-4, the J gene TRBJ1-4; D call uncertain. This CDR3 is built from 11 residues. Trimming took off 1 base at V and 15 bases at J, with 9 bases between the two ends. The CDR3 loop is CASSLEAGVFF. The CDR3 DNA reads as TGTGCCAGCAGTTTAGAAGCCGGAGTGTTTTTT.

This clone counts as medium-sized. The rearrangement links TRBV6-1 to TRBJ1-5; D is perhaps TRBD1 (6 bases). The V gene's germline CDR1 is MNHNS and CDR2 SASEGT. This CDR3 comprises 15 residues. With 1 base removed from V and 6 bases from J, the gap between germline ends came to 13 bases. CDR3 loop: CASSEETGGVQPQHF. DNA of the CDR3: TGTGCCAGCAGTGAAGAGACAGGTGGAGTTCAGCCCCAGCATTTT.

V and J are TRBV18 and TRBJ2-1, with TRBD2 matching over 15 bases. CDR3 length equals 17 residues. From germline, CDR1 is KGHSH and CDR2 LQKENI. J gave up 5 bases and V 2 bases, and 4 bases lay outside the gene matches. Here the CDR3 reads CASSPSRTSGRDNEQFF. The CDR3 DNA is TGTGCCAGCTCACCATCCCGGACTAGCGGGAGGGACAATGAGCAGTTCTTC.